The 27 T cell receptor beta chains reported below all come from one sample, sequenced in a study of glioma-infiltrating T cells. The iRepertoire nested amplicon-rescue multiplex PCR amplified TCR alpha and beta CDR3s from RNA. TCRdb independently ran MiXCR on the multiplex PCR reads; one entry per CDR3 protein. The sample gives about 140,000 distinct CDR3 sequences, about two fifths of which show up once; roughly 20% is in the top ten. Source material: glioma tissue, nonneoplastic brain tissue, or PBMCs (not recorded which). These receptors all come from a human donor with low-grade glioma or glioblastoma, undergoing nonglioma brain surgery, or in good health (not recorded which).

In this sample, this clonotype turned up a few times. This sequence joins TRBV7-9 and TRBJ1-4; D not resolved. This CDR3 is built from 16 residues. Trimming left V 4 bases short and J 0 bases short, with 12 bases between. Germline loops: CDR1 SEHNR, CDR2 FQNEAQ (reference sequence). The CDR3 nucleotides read TGTGCCAGCAGCTCCCCGGTAACTGCAACTAATGAAAAACTGTTTTTT. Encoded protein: CASSSPVTATNEKLFF. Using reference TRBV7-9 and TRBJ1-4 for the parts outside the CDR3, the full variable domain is DTGVSQNPRHKITKRGQNVTFRCDPISEHNRLYWYRQTLGQGPEFLTYFQNEAQLEKSRLLSDRFSAERPKGSFSTLEIQRTEQGDSAMYLCASSSPVTATNEKLFFGSGTQLSVL.

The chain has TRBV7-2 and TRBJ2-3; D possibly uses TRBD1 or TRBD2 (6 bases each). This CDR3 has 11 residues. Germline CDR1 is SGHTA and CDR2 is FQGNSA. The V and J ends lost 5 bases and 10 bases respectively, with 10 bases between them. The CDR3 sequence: CASSQRGAQYF. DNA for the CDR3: TGTGCCAGCAGCCAGAGGGGGGCGCAGTATTTT. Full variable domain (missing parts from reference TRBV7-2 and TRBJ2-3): GAGVSQSPSNKVTEKGKDVELRCDPISGHTALYWYRQSLGQGLEFLIYFQGNSAPDKSGLPSDRFSAERTGGSVSTLTIQRTQQEDSAVYLCASSQRGAQYFGPGTRLTVL.

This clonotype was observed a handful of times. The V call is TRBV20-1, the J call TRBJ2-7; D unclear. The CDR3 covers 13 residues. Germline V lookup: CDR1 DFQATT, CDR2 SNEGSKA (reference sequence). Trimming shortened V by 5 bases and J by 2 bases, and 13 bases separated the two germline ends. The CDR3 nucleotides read TGCAGTGCTGTCCAGACCTCGACCTACGAGCAGTACTTC. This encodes CSAVQTSTYEQYF.

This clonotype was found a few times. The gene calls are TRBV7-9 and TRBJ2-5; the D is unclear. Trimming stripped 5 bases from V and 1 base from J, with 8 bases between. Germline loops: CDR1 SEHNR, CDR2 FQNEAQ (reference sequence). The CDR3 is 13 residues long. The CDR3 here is CASSRLVQETQYF. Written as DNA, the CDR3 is TGTGCCAGCAGCCGACTGGTCCAAGAGACCCAGTACTTC.

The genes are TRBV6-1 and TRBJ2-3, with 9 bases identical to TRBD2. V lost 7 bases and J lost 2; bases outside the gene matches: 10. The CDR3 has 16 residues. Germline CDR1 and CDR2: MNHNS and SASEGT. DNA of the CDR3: TGTGCCAGCATCACCCTAGCGGGATCCTACACAGATACGCAGTATTTT. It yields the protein CASITLAGSYTDTQYF.

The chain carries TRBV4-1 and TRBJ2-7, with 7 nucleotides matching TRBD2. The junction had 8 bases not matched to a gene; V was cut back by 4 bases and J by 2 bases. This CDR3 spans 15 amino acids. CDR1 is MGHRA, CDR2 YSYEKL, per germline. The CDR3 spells CASSPSGTWPYEQYF. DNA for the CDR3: TGCGCCAGCAGCCCCAGCGGGACTTGGCCCTACGAGCAGTACTTC.

The CDR3 region has the DNA TGTGCCATCAGGGGACTAGCGGGATCGTCAGATACGCAGTATTTT. Translation: CAIRGLAGSSDTQYF. The J gene is TRBJ2-3, the V gene TRBV10-3, with 13 bases lining up with TRBD2. The CDR3 is 15 residues long. CDR1 is ENHRY, CDR2 SYGVKD, per germline. Trimming removed 6 bases from V and 4 bases from J; junction bases left unmatched: 4.

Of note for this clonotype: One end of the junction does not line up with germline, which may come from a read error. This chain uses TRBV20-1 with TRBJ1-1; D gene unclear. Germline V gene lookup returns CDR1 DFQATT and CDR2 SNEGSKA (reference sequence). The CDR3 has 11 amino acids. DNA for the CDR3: TGCAGTGCTACCAATATCCCTGAAGATTTCTTT. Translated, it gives CSATNIPEDFF.

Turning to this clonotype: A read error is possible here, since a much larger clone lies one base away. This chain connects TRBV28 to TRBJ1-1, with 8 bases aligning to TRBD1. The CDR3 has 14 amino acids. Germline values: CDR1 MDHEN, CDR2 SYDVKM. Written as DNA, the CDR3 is TGTGCCAGCAGTTTATATCAGGGGGCGTTAGGAAGGTACTTT. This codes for CASSLYQGALGRYF.

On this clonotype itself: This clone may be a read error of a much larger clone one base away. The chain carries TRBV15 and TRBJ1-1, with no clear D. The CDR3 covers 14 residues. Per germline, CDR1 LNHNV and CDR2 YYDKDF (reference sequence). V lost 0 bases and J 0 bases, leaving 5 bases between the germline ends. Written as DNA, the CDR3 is TGTGCCACCAGCAGAGACAGAATGAACACTGAAGCTTTCTTT. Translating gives CATSRDRMNTEAFF.

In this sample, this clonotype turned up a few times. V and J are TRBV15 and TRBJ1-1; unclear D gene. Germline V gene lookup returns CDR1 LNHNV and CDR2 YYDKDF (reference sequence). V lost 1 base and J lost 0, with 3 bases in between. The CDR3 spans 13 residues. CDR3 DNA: TGTGCCACCAGCAGAGGAATGAACACTGAAGCTTTCTTT. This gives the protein CATSRGMNTEAFF.

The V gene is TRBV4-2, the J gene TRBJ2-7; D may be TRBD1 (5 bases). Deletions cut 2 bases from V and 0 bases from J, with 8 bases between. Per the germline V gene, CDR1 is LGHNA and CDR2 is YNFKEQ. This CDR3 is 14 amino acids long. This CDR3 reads CASSQPDSSYEQYF. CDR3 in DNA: TGTGCCAGCAGCCAACCCGACAGCTCCTACGAGCAGTACTTC.

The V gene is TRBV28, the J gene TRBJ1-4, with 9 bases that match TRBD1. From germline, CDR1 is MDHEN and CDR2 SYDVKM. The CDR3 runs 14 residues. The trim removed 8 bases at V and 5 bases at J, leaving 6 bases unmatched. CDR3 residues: CASGTGTGNEKLFF. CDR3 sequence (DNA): TGTGCCAGCGGAACCGGGACAGGGAATGAAAAACTGTTTTTT.

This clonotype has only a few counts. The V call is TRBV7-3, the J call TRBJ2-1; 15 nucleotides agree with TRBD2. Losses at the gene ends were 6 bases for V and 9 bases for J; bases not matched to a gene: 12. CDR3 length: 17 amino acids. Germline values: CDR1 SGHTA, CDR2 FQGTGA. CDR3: CASSPSSGTSGRSEQFF. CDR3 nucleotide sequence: TGTGCCAGCAGTCCCTCCTCCGGGACTAGCGGGAGGAGTGAGCAGTTCTTC.

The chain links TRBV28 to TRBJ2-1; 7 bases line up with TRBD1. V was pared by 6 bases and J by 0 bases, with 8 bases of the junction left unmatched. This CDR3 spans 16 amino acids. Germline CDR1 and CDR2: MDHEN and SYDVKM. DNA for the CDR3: TGTGCCAGCAGGAGGGACAGACAAATCTCCTACAATGAGCAGTTCTTC. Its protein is CASRRDRQISYNEQFF.

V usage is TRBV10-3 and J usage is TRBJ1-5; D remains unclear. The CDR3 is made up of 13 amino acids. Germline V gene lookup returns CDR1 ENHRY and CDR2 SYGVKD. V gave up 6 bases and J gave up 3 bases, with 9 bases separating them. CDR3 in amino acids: CAIRREHNQPQHF. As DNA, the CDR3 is TGTGCCATCAGGAGGGAACACAATCAGCCCCAGCATTTT.

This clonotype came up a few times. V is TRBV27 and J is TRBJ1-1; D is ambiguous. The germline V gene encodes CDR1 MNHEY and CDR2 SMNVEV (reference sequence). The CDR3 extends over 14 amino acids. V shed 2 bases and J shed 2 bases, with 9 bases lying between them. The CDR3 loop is CASSLKVGNTEAFF. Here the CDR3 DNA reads TGTGCCAGCAGTTTAAAGGTCGGCAACACTGAAGCTTTCTTT.

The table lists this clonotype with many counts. The CDR3: CASSHTGTGVNEQFF. CDR3 nucleotide sequence: TGTGCCAGCAGTCACACCGGGACAGGGGTCAATGAGCAGTTCTTC. The chain is built from TRBV6-1 and TRBJ2-1; 10 bases match TRBD1. With 5 bases clipped from V and 6 bases from J, the junction kept 7 bases outside the gene matches. CDR3 size: 15 residues. CDR1 is MNHNS and CDR2 is SASEGT in the germline V gene.

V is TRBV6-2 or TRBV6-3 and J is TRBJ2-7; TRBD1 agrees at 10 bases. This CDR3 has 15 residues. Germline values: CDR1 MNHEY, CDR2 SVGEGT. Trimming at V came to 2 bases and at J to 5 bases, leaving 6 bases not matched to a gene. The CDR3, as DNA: TGTGCCAGCAGTTACGTGGGACAGGGGAGGCACGAGCAGTACTTC. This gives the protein CASSYVGQGRHEQYF.

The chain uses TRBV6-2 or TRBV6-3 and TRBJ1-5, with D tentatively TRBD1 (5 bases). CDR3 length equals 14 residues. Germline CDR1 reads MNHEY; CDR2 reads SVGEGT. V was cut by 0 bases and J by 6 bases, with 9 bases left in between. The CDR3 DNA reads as TGTGCCAGCAGTTACTCGCTAGGGACTCAGCCCCAGCATTTT. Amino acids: CASSYSLGTQPQHF.

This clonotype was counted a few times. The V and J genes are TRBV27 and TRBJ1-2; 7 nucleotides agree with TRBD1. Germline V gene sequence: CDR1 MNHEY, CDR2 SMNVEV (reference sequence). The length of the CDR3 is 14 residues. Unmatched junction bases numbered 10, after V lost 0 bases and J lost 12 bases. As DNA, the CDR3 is TGTGCCAGCAGTTTATCCGGGACAGCCCGAAGCAACACCTTC. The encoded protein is CASSLSGTARSNTF.

This CDR3 reads CASSDPGGSYEQYF. DNA for the CDR3: TGTGCCAGCAGTGACCCGGGAGGCTCCTACGAGCAGTACTTC. The chain carries TRBV6-1 and TRBJ2-7; 7 nucleotides match TRBD2. V was clipped by 3 bases and J by 0 bases; unmatched bases: 2. This CDR3 contains 14 residues. Germline-derived CDR1 and CDR2 are MNHNS and SASEGT.

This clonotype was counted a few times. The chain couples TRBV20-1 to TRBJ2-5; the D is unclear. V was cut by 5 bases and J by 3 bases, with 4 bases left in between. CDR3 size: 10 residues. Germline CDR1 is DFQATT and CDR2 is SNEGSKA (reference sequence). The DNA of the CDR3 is TGCAGTGCTTGGGAAGAGACCCAGTACTTC. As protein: CSAWEETQYF.

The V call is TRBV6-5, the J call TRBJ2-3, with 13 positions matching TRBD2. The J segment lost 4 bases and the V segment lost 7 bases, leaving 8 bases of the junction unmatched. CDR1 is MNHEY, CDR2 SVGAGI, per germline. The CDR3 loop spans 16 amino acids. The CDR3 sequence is CASNKLAGGPPDTQYF. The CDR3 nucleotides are TGTGCCAGCAACAAACTAGCGGGAGGGCCCCCAGATACGCAGTATTTT.

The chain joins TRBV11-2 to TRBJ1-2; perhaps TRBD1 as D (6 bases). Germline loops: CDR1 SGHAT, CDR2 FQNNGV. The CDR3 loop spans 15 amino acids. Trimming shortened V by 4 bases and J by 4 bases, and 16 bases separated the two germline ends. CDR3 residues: CASSSRGGSGYGYTF. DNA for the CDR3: TGTGCCAGCAGCTCCCGAGGGGGATCCGGCTATGGCTACACCTTC.

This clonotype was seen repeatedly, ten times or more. This chain's CDR3 is CASSLRPGHGQGGYTF. The CDR3 coding sequence is TGTGCCAGCAGTTTACGACCGGGACATGGGCAAGGTGGCTACACCTTC. V and J are TRBV6-2 or TRBV6-3 and TRBJ1-2; D is possibly TRBD1 (6 bases). V lost 4 bases and J lost 7, with 22 bases in between. Germline V gene lookup returns CDR1 MNHEY and CDR2 SVGEGT. The CDR3 has 16 residues.

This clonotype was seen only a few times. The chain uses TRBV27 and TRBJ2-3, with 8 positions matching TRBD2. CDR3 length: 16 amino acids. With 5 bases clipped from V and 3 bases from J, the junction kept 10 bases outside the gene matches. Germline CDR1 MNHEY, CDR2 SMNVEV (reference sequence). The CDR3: CASSIHSGESTDTQYF. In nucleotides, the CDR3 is TGTGCCAGCAGTATCCATAGCGGGGAGTCGACAGATACGCAGTATTTT.